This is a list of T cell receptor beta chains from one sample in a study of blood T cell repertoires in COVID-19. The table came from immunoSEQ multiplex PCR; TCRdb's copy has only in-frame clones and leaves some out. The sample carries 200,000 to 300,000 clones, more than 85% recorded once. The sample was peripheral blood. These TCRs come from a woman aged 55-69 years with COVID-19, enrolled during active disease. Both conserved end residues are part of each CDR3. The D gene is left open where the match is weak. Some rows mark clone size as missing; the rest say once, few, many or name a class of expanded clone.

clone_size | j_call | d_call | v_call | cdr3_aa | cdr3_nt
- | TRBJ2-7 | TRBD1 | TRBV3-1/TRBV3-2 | CASRRTWDSSYEQYF | TGTGCCAGCAGGCGCACGTGGGACAGCTCCTACGAGCAGTACTTC
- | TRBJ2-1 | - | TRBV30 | CAWSVLGGYYNEQFF | TGTGCCTGGAGTGTATTGGGCGGGTATTACAATGAGCAGTTCTTC
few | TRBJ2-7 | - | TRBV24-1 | CATGTFYEQYF | TGTGCCACCGGGACATTTTACGAGCAGTACTTC
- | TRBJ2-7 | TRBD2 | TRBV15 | CATSAPLGTSGYEQYF | TGTGCCACCAGCGCCCCTCTTGGGACTAGCGGCTACGAGCAGTACTTC
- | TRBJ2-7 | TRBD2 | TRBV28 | CASSEGLAGIREQYF | TGTGCCAGCAGTGAGGGACTAGCGGGAATAAGAGAGCAGTACTTC
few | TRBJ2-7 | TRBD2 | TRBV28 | CASWGGSSYEQYF | TGTGCCAGCTGGGGCGGGAGCTCCTACGAGCAGTACTTC
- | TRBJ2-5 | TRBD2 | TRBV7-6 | CASSLGGLAAGETQYF | TGTGCCAGCAGCTTGGGTGGACTAGCGGCCGGGGAGACCCAGTACTTC
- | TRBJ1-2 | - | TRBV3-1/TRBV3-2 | CASSQRDTNYGYTF | TGTGCCAGCAGCCAACGGGACACTAACTATGGCTACACCTTC
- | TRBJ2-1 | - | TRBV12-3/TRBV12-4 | CASSFGSYNEQFF | TGTGCCAGCAGTTTCGGCTCCTACAATGAGCAGTTCTTC
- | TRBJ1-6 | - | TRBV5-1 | CASSLIMTTSKGYNSPLHF | TGCGCCAGCAGCTTGATCATGACTACCTCTAAAGGCTATAATTCACCCCTCCACTTT
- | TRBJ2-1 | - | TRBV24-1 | CATSSGTGDEQFF | TGTGCCACCAGTAGCGGGACAGGCGATGAGCAGTTCTTC
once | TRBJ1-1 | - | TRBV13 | CASSFRTAQAFF | TGTGCCAGCAGCTTTCGGACAGCGCAAGCTTTCTTT